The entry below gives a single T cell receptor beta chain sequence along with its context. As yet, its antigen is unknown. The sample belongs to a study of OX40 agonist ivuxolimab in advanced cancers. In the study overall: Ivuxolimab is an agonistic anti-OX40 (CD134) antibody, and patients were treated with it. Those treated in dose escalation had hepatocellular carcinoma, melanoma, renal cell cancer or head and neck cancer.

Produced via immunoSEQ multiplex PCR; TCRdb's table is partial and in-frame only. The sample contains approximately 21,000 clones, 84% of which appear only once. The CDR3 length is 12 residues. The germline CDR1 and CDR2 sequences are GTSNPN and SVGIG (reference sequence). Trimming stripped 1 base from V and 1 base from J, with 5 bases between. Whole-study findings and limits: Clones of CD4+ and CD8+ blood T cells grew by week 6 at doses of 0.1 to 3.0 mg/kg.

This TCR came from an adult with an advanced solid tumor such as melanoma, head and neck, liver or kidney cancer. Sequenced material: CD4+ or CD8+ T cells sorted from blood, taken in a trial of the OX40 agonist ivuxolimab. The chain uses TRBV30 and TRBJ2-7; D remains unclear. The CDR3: CAWSDSSYEQYF. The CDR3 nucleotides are TGTGCCTGGAGTGACTCATCCTACGAGCAGTACTTC.